Shown below are 22 T cell receptor beta chains from a single sample sequenced in a study of identical twins. TCRdb recomputed calls from the 5' RACE reads with MiXCR, one row per CDR3 protein. The sample lists 450,000 or so distinct CDR3 sequences; 20% to 25% were seen once. The same specimen was also included in a second study, on T cells expressing NK-cell markers.

Material: CD4+ T cells sorted from blood. The receptors come from a woman in her late teens or twenties in good health.

This rearrangement joins TRBV27 to TRBJ2-7; 8 nucleotides align to TRBD2. CDR1 and CDR2 from the germline V gene are MNHEY and SMNVEV (reference sequence). With V trimmed by 1 base and J by 0 bases, 11 bases remained unmatched. The CDR3 contains 18 residues. CDR3 sequence: CASSLYVSGAPGSYEQYF. The CDR3 DNA reads TGTGCCAGCAGTTTATATGTTAGCGGGGCACCGGGCTCCTACGAGCAGTACTTC.

This clonotype was observed a handful of times. This chain uses TRBV5-1 with TRBJ1-1, with a possible D match to TRBD1 (6 bases). In germline, CDR1 is SGHRS, CDR2 YFSETQ. V was trimmed by 4 bases and J by 4 bases, leaving 14 bases between them. The CDR3 runs to 14 residues. CDR3 DNA sequence: TGCGCCAGCAGCCCTACACAGGGAATCACTGAAGCTTTCTTT. Its translation: CASSPTQGITEAFF.

The sample holds a few counts of this clonotype. The rearrangement uses TRBV20-1 and TRBJ2-3; D is unresolved. The V gene's germline CDR1 is DFQATT and CDR2 SNEGSKA (reference sequence). Trimming stripped 1 base from V and 4 bases from J, with 18 bases between. This CDR3 spans 16 amino acids. The CDR3 sequence: CSARVAEAPSSDTQYF. The CDR3 region has the DNA TGCAGTGCTAGAGTTGCGGAAGCCCCAAGTTCAGATACGCAGTATTTT.

The chain links TRBV20-1 to TRBJ2-3, with D perhaps TRBD2 (7 bases). This CDR3 contains 14 residues. Germline V lookup: CDR1 DFQATT, CDR2 SNEGSKA (reference sequence). The V gene lost 4 bases and the J gene lost 1 base, with 12 bases spanning the gap. This CDR3 reads CSAKGGGGTDTQYF. In nucleotides, the CDR3 is TGCAGTGCTAAAGGGGGGGGGGGCACAGATACGCAGTATTTT.

The CDR3 here is CASSKTGTSFSETQYF. The CDR3 DNA follows: TGTGCCAGCAGCAAAACCGGGACATCCTTCAGTGAGACCCAGTACTTC. The chain employs TRBV21-1 and TRBJ2-5; TRBD1, the table's D call, lacks a check against the DNA. TRBV21-1 is labeled a pseudogene. The CDR3 has 16 residues.

J is TRBJ1-5 and V is TRBV20-1; unclear D gene. The length of the CDR3 is 13 residues. CDR1 DFQATT and CDR2 SNEGSKA come from the germline V gene (reference sequence). V lost 0 bases and J 4 bases, leaving 7 bases between the germline ends. CDR3 sequence: CSARDYRNQPQHF. In nucleotides, the CDR3 is TGCAGTGCTAGAGATTACCGGAATCAGCCCCAGCATTTT.

This clonotype was seen a handful of times. The chain carries TRBV20-1 and TRBJ2-3, with 12 bases matching TRBD2. Germline loops: CDR1 DFQATT, CDR2 SNEGSKA (reference sequence). Trimming took 3 bases from V and 1 from J; bases not matched to a gene: 11. The CDR3 is 18 amino acids. CDR3 sequence (DNA): TGCAGTGCTAGCGGAACGATTTGGACTAGCGGGGGCACAGATACGCAGTATTTT. Translating it yields CSASGTIWTSGGTDTQYF.

This clonotype was detected only a few times. This clone may be a read error of a much larger clone one base away. The chain employs TRBV6-6 and TRBJ2-2; D gene ambiguous. This CDR3 contains 11 residues. V dropped 5 bases and J dropped 6 bases, with 4 bases sitting between them. The V gene's germline CDR1 is MNHNY and CDR2 SVGAGI (reference sequence). The CDR3, as DNA: TGTGCCAGCAGTCCCCCCGGGGAGCTGTTTTTT. Its translation: CASSPPGELFF.

The table lists this clonotype with a few counts. The rearrangement links TRBV2 to TRBJ1-2, with unresolved D. The germline V gene encodes CDR1 SNHLY and CDR2 FYNNEI. The V gene lost 7 bases and the J gene lost 3 bases, with 15 bases spanning the gap. The CDR3 spans 14 residues. The CDR3 DNA reads TGTGCCAGCATTGTCCGCCTTCGGGACTATGGCTACACCTTC. Residues: CASIVRLRDYGYTF.

This clonotype was seen at least ten times. V usage is TRBV12-3 or TRBV12-4 and J usage is TRBJ2-5; weak D call: TRBD2 (6 bases). This CDR3 contains 16 residues. Trimming pared 5 bases from V and 5 bases from J, leaving 21 bases between. As DNA, the CDR3 is TGTGCCAGCAGTACCGACGGACCTATTGGGAGGGAGACCCAGTACTTC. Encoded protein: CASSTDGPIGRETQYF.

The chain joins TRBV6-1 to TRBJ1-1; D might be TRBD1 (5 bases). The CDR3 is 13 residues long. The V end lost 8 bases, the J end lost 1 base, and 11 bases lay between the germline ends. Germline V gene data show CDR1 as MNHNS and CDR2 as SASEGT. The CDR3 DNA reads TGTGCCAGCGCAGGGTTGAGGAACACTGAAGCTTTCTTT. Its protein product is CASAGLRNTEAFF.

A word on this clonotype: As the CDR3 is not closed by the conserved phenylalanine or tryptophan, this likely results from a read error. This rearrangement joins TRBV5-1 to TRBJ2-1; D may be TRBD1 or TRBD2 (5 bases each). This CDR3 contains 16 residues. V lost 0 bases and J lost 0, with 10 bases in between. CDR1 SGHRS and CDR2 YFSETQ come from the germline V gene. DNA of the CDR3: TGCGCCAGCAGCTTGGCTGGGACGAGCTCCTACAATGAGCAGTTCATC. Amino acid sequence: CASSLAGTSSYNEQFI.

This rearrangement joins TRBV7-2 to TRBJ2-6; D unclear. CDR1 and CDR2 (germline): SGHTA, FQGNSA. Between the trimmed V and J ends, which lost 2 bases and 4 bases, there was a span of 15 bases. The CDR3 covers 17 residues. CDR3 sequence: CASSLSRSIGGANVLTF. For the CDR3, the DNA is TGTGCCAGCAGCTTATCTCGGAGCATCGGCGGGGCCAACGTCCTGACTTTC.

V gene TRBV7-9 combines with J gene TRBJ1-2; D gene ambiguous. V was cut by 4 bases and J by 7 bases, with 13 bases left in between. From germline, CDR1 is SEHNR and CDR2 FQNEAQ (reference sequence). The CDR3 covers 13 residues. CDR3 loop: CASSSGPYSGYTF. The CDR3 bases are TGTGCCAGCAGCTCCGGGCCCTATAGTGGCTACACCTTC.

On this clonotype itself: Its ends do not fully match the called genes, so a read error is possible. V gene TRBV6-1 combines with J gene TRBJ1-1; D call uncertain. CDR1 and CDR2 (germline): MNHNS, SASEGT. The CDR3 extends over 13 amino acids. CDR3 coding DNA: TGTGCCAGCAGCGAGACGGAAAACACTGATGCTTTCTTT. It yields the protein CASSETENTDAFF.

This clonotype was found a few times. This chain links TRBV5-1 with TRBJ2-2; no reliable D call. The CDR3 has 14 residues. The germline V and J ends were trimmed by 0 bases and 5 bases, with 8 bases remaining between them. Germline V gene lookup returns CDR1 SGHRS and CDR2 YFSETQ. The CDR3 here is CASSLAAITGELFF. The CDR3 nucleotides read TGCGCCAGCAGCTTGGCGGCAATTACCGGGGAGCTGTTTTTT.

This clonotype was counted between two and nine times. The chain has TRBV12-3 or TRBV12-4 and TRBJ1-1; no definite D call. V was shortened by 5 bases and J by 4 bases, with 14 bases between the two germline ends. The CDR3 length is 14 residues. The CDR3 coding sequence is TGTGCCAGCAGTCGAACTCCAGAGAGCACTGAAGCTTTCTTT. Protein: CASSRTPESTEAFF.

This clonotype came up a few times. The chain links TRBV29-1 to TRBJ2-3; D ambiguous. The CDR3 loop spans 13 amino acids. V was shortened by 0 bases and J by 4 bases, with 8 bases between the two germline ends. Germline V CDR1 and CDR2: SQVTM, ANQGSEA. CDR3 nucleotides: TGCAGCGTTGAAGATCTGTCGGCAGATACGCAGTATTTT. Amino acid sequence: CSVEDLSADTQYF.

This clonotype occurred once. The V gene is TRBV7-3, the J gene TRBJ2-3; D is perhaps TRBD2 (5 bases). Germline V gene data show CDR1 as SGHTA and CDR2 as FQGTGA. The V end lost 6 bases, the J end lost 0 bases, and 13 bases lay between the germline ends. The CDR3 extends over 15 amino acids. The CDR3 loop is CASSPYQRSTDTQYF. The CDR3 DNA is TGTGCCAGCAGTCCTTACCAGCGGAGCACAGATACGCAGTATTTT.

With regard to this clonotype: The junction departs from germline at one end; a sequencing error may be responsible. This sequence joins TRBV7-8 and TRBJ2-5; TRBD2 matches 7 bases. The CDR3 loop spans 12 amino acids. Germline V CDR1 and CDR2: SGHVS, FQNEAQ. CDR3 amino acids: CASRPGLEAQYF. The CDR3 region has the DNA TGTGCCAGCAGACCAGGACTAGAGGCCCAGTACTTC.

This clonotype turned up a few times. V is TRBV20-1 and J is TRBJ2-7, with 8 bases matching TRBD2. Per the germline V gene, CDR1 is DFQATT and CDR2 is SNEGSKA (reference sequence). This CDR3 has 15 residues. Germline trimming cut 5 bases from V and 1 base from J; bases unmatched to any gene: 10. This chain's CDR3 is CSAPNPGTSSYEQYF. The CDR3 region has the DNA TGCAGTGCTCCTAATCCCGGGACTAGTTCCTACGAGCAGTACTTC.

This clonotype was observed a few times. This sequence joins TRBV4-1 and TRBJ2-1; D is undetermined. This CDR3 has 13 amino acids. Trimming cost V 4 bases and J 6 bases, with 10 bases left between them. The germline gives CDR1 MGHRA, CDR2 YSYEKL. CDR3 loop: CASSLLGFNEQFF. Written as DNA, the CDR3 is TGCGCCAGCAGCCTCCTAGGGTTCAATGAGCAGTTCTTC.